This T cell receptor (beta chain) was found in a study of shared T cell receptors in the human thymus. Sequenced by immunoSEQ multiplex PCR; TCRdb stores in-frame clones only, minus some. The sample consists of 600,000 to 900,000 clones, roughly 88% of them appearing once. Germline CDR1 and CDR2: MGHDK and SYGVNS. The V end lost 3 bases, the J end lost 4 bases, and 9 bases lay between the germline ends. CDR3 length equals 14 residues. These data were likewise used in another study, on human thymus T cells. This second study notes: Thymus tissue for the work was resected from patients undergoing corrective heart surgery. What appeared biased in thymic and blood repertoires was the usage of V and J genes. Related work found strong thymic repertoire overlap between unrelated individuals.

The specimen sequenced was thymocytes. V and J are TRBV25-1 and TRBJ1-4; D unresolved. This TCR was recovered from a girl under three years old with a congenital heart defect. The CDR3 sequence: CASSEVHNNEKLFF. In DNA, the CDR3 is TGTGCCAGCAGTGAGGTACATAATAATGAAAAACTGTTTTTT.